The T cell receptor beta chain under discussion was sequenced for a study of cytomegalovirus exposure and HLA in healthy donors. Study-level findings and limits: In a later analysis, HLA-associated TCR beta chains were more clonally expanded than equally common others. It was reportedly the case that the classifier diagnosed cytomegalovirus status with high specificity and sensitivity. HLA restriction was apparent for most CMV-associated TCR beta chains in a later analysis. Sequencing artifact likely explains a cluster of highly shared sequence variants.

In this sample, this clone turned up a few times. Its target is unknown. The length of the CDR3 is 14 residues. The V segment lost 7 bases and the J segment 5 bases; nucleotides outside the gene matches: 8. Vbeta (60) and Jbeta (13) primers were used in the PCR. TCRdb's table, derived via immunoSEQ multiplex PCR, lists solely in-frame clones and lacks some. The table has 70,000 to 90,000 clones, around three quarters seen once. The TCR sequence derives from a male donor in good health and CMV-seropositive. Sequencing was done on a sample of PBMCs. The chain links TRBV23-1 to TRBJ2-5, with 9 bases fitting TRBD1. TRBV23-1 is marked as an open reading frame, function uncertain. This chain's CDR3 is CASIPAGQGETQYF. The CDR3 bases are TGCGCCAGCATCCCGGCGGGACAGGGTGAGACCCAGTACTTC.